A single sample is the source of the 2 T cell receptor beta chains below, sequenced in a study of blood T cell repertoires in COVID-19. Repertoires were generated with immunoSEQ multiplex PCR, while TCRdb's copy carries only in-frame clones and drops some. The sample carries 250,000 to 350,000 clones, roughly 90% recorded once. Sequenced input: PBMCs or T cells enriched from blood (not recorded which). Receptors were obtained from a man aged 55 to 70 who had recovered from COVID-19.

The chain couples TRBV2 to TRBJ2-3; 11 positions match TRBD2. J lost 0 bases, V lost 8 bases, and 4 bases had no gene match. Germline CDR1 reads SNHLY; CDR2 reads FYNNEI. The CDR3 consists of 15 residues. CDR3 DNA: TGTGCCAGCCGGGGACTAGCGGAGAGCACAGATACGCAGTATTTT. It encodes CASRGLAESTDTQYF. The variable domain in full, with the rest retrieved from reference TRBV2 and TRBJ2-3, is EPEVTQTPSHQVTQMGQEVILRCVPISNHLYFYWYRQILGQKVEFLVSFYNNEISEKSEIFDDQFSVERPDGSNFTLKIRSTKLEDSAMYFCASRGLAESTDTQYFGPGTRLTVL.

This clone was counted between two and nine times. In nucleotides, the CDR3 is TGTGCCAGCAGCGTAACAGCGGTCATATCACGCGGCAGCTCCTACAATGAGCAGTTCTTC. Protein product: CASSVTAVISRGSSYNEQFF. This chain connects TRBV9 to TRBJ2-1; possibly TRBD2 for D (5 bases). CDR3 size: 20 residues. The V end lost 1 base, the J end lost 0 bases, and 23 bases lay between the germline ends. Germline V gives CDR1 SGDLS, CDR2 YYNGEE.